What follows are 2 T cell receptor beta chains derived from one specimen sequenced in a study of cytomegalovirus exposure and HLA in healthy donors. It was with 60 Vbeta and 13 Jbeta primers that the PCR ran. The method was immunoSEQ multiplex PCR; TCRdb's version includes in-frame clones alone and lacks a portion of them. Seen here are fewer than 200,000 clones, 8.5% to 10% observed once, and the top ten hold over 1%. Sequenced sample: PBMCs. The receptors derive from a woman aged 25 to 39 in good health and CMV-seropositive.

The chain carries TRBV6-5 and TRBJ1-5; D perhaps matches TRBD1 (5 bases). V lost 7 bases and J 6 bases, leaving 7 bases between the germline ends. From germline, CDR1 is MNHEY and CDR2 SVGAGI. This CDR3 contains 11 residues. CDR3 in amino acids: CASMDTQPQHF. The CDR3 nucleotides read TGTGCCAGCATGGACACTCAGCCCCAGCATTTT.

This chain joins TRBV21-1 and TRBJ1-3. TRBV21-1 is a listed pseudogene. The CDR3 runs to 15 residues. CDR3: CATTVLESSGNTIYF. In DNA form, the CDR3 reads TGTGCCACCACCGTACTCGAGAGCTCTGGAAACACCATATATTTT.